This TCR beta chain stems from a study of blood T cell repertoires in COVID-19. Method: immunoSEQ multiplex PCR; TCRdb's copy keeps in-frame clones and lacks some. The profile covers approximately 200,000 clones, with around 88% appearing a single time and about 4% taken by the ten largest. The germline V gene has CDR1 WSHSY and CDR2 SAAADI. Trimming took off 4 bases at V and 4 bases at J, with 8 bases between the two ends. The CDR3 extends over 13 amino acids. A case of COVID-19 had been met by exposed participants within 2 weeks before study entry. The chain links TRBV10-2 to TRBJ1-5; tentative D call: TRBD1 (5 bases). The sequencing input was PBMCs or T cells enriched from blood (not recorded which). This clonotype was obtained from a woman in her thirties who had been exposed to COVID-19. CDR3 in amino acids: CASSAGGNQPQHF. The CDR3 DNA follows: TGCGCCAGCAGTGCGGGGGGTAATCAGCCCCAGCATTTT.